The 7 T cell receptor beta chains below all came from one sample that was sequenced in a study of T cells expressing NK-cell markers. Reprocessing the 5' RACE reads, TCRdb reports a single entry for every CDR3 protein and omits DNA. This table lists 300,000 to 450,000 distinct CDR3 sequences. The sequenced material came from blood T cells: a sorted CD56 or NKG2C T cell subset, CD4+ or CD8+ T cells, or bulk PBMC T cells (not recorded which). Source of these receptors: a man aged 18-70 years in good health.

This chain connects TRBV7-3 to TRBJ2-5; TCRdb reports TRBD1, a call that lacks DNA to check it against. Germline CDR1 is SGHTA and CDR2 is FQGTGA. The CDR3 covers 15 residues. The CDR3 here is CASSATGGFVETQYF.

The gene calls are TRBV2 and TRBJ2-5; TCRdb calls TRBD2, which cannot be checked without DNA. CDR3 size: 15 residues. CDR1 SNHLY and CDR2 FYNNEI come from the germline V gene. The CDR3 sequence: CANGRAGLYQETQYF.

This chain joins TRBV5-5 and TRBJ1-5; TCRdb lists TRBD1, though no DNA is available to test this call. This CDR3 region has 15 residues. Germline loops: CDR1 SGHKS, CDR2 YYEKEE (reference sequence). The CDR3: CASSLTGDSNQPQHF. The complete variable domain, with remaining parts taken from reference TRBV5-5 and TRBJ1-5, reads DAGVTQSPTHLIKTRGQQVTLRCSPISGHKSVSWYQQVLGQGPQFIFQYYEKEERGRGNFPDRFSARQFPNYSSELNVNALLLGDSALYLCASSLTGDSNQPQHFGDGTRLSIL.

V and J are TRBV12-3 or TRBV12-4 and TRBJ2-7; TCRdb outputs TRBD1, but without DNA this stays unchecked. The CDR3 totals 13 residues. CDR3 sequence reads: CASSLETGAEQYF.

The V gene is TRBV18, the J gene TRBJ2-7; TCRdb outputs TRBD1, but without DNA this stays unchecked. CDR1 is KGHSH, CDR2 LQKENI, per germline. The CDR3 consists of 16 residues. This chain's CDR3 is CASSPRQAPGSSEQYF.

The rearrangement joins TRBV2 to TRBJ2-1; TCRdb's D call, TRBD2, is unchecked because there is no DNA. Germline CDR1 SNHLY, CDR2 FYNNEI. The CDR3 length is 15 residues. The CDR3 loop reads CASKKEGLGLGEQFF.

The V gene is TRBV29-1, the J gene TRBJ2-2; with no DNA, the TCRdb D assignment of TRBD2 cannot be verified. CDR1 and CDR2 (germline): SQVTM, ANQGSEA. CDR3 size: 18 residues. The CDR3 region is CSVTSGLAGGQDTGELFF.